Reported below is one TCR beta chain. The data originate from a study of T cell changes during pregnancy in multiple sclerosis. Germline lookup yields CDR1 SGHDN and CDR2 FVKESK. This CDR3 contains 14 residues. V lost 5 bases, J lost 3 bases, and 13 bases lay in between. Only in-frame clones appear in the TCRdb table, and some are missing; sequencing was by immunoSEQ multiplex PCR. The sample consists of around 59,000 clones, nearly 95% of them appearing once. The sequencing here drew on peripheral blood, taken in the first trimester of pregnancy. The receptor comes from a female donor with multiple sclerosis, enrolled in a pregnancy study. This chain joins TRBV14 and TRBJ1-1, with D uncertain. The CDR3 nucleotides read TGTGCCAGCAGCAAAAGGGCGGGGTACACTGAAGCTTTCTTT. Protein sequence: CASSKRAGYTEAFF. Complete variable domain (other parts from reference TRBV14 and TRBJ1-1): EAGVTQFPSHSVIEKGQTVTLRCDPISGHDNLYWYRRVMGKEIKFLLHFVKESKQDESGMPNNRFLAERTGGTYSTLKVQPAELEDSGVYFCASSKRAGYTEAFFGQGTRLTVV.